The 22 T cell receptor beta chains listed next were all sequenced from one sample in a study of T cells after posttransplantation cyclophosphamide. TCRdb keeps only in-frame clones here, not all; method: immunoSEQ multiplex PCR. The data show approximately 32,000 clones, about 90% seen once. Source material: PBMCs. The receptors derive from a woman aged 40 to 55 with a blood cancer, CMV-positive, and with a related stem cell donor.

V usage is TRBV6-5 and J usage is TRBJ2-7; tentatively, D is TRBD2 (5 bases). Germline CDR1 and CDR2: MNHEY and SVGAGI. The CDR3 extends over 14 amino acids. Trimming took off 4 bases at V and 5 bases at J, with 15 bases between the two ends. The CDR3 region is CASSSARRRNEQYF. The CDR3, as DNA: TGTGCCAGCAGTTCAGCACGGCGGAGGAACGAGCAGTACTTC.

The chain has TRBV15 and TRBJ2-7; 11 nucleotides match TRBD2. In germline, CDR1 is LNHNV, CDR2 YYDKDF (reference sequence). Trimming at V came to 5 bases and at J to 2 bases, leaving 8 bases not matched to a gene. This CDR3 contains 16 residues. The CDR3 loop is CATSRILAGVTYEQYF. CDR3 in DNA: TGTGCCACCAGCCGTATACTAGCGGGGGTAACCTACGAGCAGTACTTC.

J is TRBJ2-2 and V is TRBV6-4, with TRBD1 matching over 10 bases. CDR3 length equals 18 residues. Germline loops: CDR1 MRHNA, CDR2 SNTAGT. Trimming took 6 bases from V and 4 from J; bases not matched to a gene: 14. As DNA, the CDR3 is TGTGCCAGCAGCCGGGACAGGGGACCCACAACGACCACCGGGGAGCTGTTTTTT. It codes for CASSRDRGPTTTTGELFF.

This sequence joins TRBV2 and TRBJ2-5; 9 bases line up with TRBD1. V was clipped by 0 bases and J by 4 bases; unmatched bases: 6. Germline lookup yields CDR1 SNHLY and CDR2 FYNNEI. The CDR3 covers 16 residues. The CDR3 bases are TGTGCCAGCAGTGAAGCGCAGTGGACAGGGGTAGAGACCCAGTACTTC. Translation gives CASSEAQWTGVETQYF. Drawing the rest from reference TRBV2 and TRBJ2-5, the complete variable domain is EPEVTQTPSHQVTQMGQEVILRCVPISNHLYFYWYRQILGQKVEFLVSFYNNEISEKSEIFDDQFSVERPDGSNFTLKIRSTKLEDSAMYFCASSEAQWTGVETQYFGPGTRLLVL.

This clone was recorded once. The chain carries TRBV6-6 and TRBJ1-1; no definite D call. This CDR3 has 14 amino acids. Germline-derived CDR1 and CDR2 are MNHNY and SVGAGI (reference sequence). V lost 6 bases to trimming and J lost 10 bases, with 21 bases between them. The CDR3 sequence is CASRDEGNRLTAFF. CDR3 DNA sequence: TGTGCCAGCAGAGACGAGGGAAATCGGTTAACAGCTTTCTTT.

This chain links TRBV28 with TRBJ1-6; D possibly corresponds to TRBD1 (6 bases). Germline V gene data show CDR1 as MDHEN and CDR2 as SYDVKM. This CDR3 spans 18 amino acids. Trimming removed 2 bases from V and 2 bases from J, with 16 bases in between. The CDR3 DNA reads TGTGCCAGCAGTTTACTTTCGCCAGGGGCCACCTATAATTCACCCCTCCACTTT. This translates into CASSLLSPGATYNSPLHF.

V usage is TRBV7-9 and J usage is TRBJ2-2; D is undetermined. This CDR3 has 15 amino acids. The V gene's germline CDR1 is SEHNR and CDR2 FQNEAQ (reference sequence). Trimming stripped 2 bases from V and 0 bases from J, with 7 bases between. CDR3 sequence reads: CASSLPFTNTGELFF. DNA of the CDR3: TGTGCCAGCAGCTTACCCTTTACGAACACCGGGGAGCTGTTTTTT.

This chain uses TRBV20-1 with TRBJ2-1; D is unclear. The CDR3 sequence is 11 residues long. V was trimmed by 5 bases and J by 10 bases, leaving 12 bases between them. Per germline, CDR1 DFQATT and CDR2 SNEGSKA (reference sequence). CDR3: CSAPQLREQFF. Here the CDR3 DNA reads TGCAGTGCTCCCCAACTGAGGGAGCAGTTCTTC.

The V gene is TRBV14, the J gene TRBJ1-4, with unresolved D. This CDR3 has 15 amino acids. Trimming took off 0 bases at V and 7 bases at J, with 12 bases between the two ends. Looked up from germline, CDR1 is SGHDN and CDR2 is FVKESK. The CDR3 is CASSQDRRGTEKLFF. CDR3 in DNA: TGTGCCAGCAGCCAAGATCGACGGGGAACTGAAAAACTGTTTTTT.

This clone was detected only once. This chain joins TRBV6-1 and TRBJ2-1; 8 nucleotides agree with TRBD2. Germline CDR1 and CDR2: MNHNS and SASEGT. With V trimmed by 6 bases and J by 7 bases, 8 bases remained unmatched. There are 14 residues in the CDR3. CDR3 bases: TGTGCCAGCAGCCTCACCGGGGGGGTTAATGAGCAGTTCTTC. Translation gives CASSLTGGVNEQFF.

This clone was detected only once. The CDR3 coding sequence is TGTGCCAGCAGCCTACGCGGAGGGGGCGAAGGGACAGATACGCAGTATTTT. It specifies CASSLRGGGEGTDTQYF. The rearrangement links TRBV7-6 to TRBJ2-3; perhaps TRBD1 as D (7 bases). Germline assignment: CDR1 SGHVS and CDR2 FNYEAQ. Trimming stripped 5 bases from V and 3 bases from J, with 21 bases between. The CDR3 is 17 amino acids.

The chain is built from TRBV6-7 and TRBJ1-4; 8 bases align to TRBD1. TRBV6-7 is assigned to the ORF class and has an uncertain function. V lost 2 bases, J lost 7 bases, and 9 bases stayed unmatched. This CDR3 region has 16 residues. CDR3 nucleotide sequence: TGTGCCAGCAGTTACCCTCCGGGACAGGACTGTGAAAAACTGTTTTTT. It encodes CASSYPPGQDCEKLFF.

The chain employs TRBV7-9 and TRBJ2-7, with TRBD2 matching over 10 bases. Germline V gives CDR1 SEHNR, CDR2 FQNEAQ (reference sequence). With 2 bases clipped from V and 2 bases from J, the junction kept 0 bases outside the gene matches. CDR3 length: 14 residues. The CDR3 is CASSLTSGAYEQYF. The CDR3 DNA follows: TGTGCCAGCAGCTTAACTAGCGGGGCCTACGAGCAGTACTTC. Filled out from reference TRBV7-9 and TRBJ2-7, the complete variable domain reads DTGVSQNPRHKITKRGQNVTFRCDPISEHNRLYWYRQTLGQGPEFLTYFQNEAQLEKSRLLSDRFSAERPKGSFSTLEIQRTEQGDSAMYLCASSLTSGAYEQYFGPGTRLTVT.

This chain uses TRBV10-3 with TRBJ2-7; weak D call: TRBD1 (6 bases). The germline gives CDR1 ENHRY, CDR2 SYGVKD. This CDR3 comprises 16 residues. V lost 4 bases and J 5 bases, leaving 21 bases between the germline ends. CDR3 region: CAISARQAGVSHEQYF. The DNA for the CDR3 is TGTGCCATCAGTGCCCGACAGGCCGGGGTTTCGCACGAGCAGTACTTC.

This clone was picked up a small number of times. The gene calls are TRBV13 and TRBJ1-4; 8 bases match TRBD1. Germline-derived CDR1 and CDR2 are PRHDT and FYEKMQ (reference sequence). The CDR3 extends over 18 amino acids. J was trimmed by 3 bases and V by 2 bases; bases with no gene match: 11. CDR3 nucleotide sequence: TGTGCCAGCAGCTTAACCGGGACAGGAGCGACAGCTAATGAAAAACTGTTTTTT. Translation: CASSLTGTGATANEKLFF.

The chain is built from TRBV5-6 and TRBJ2-1; 8 nucleotides line up with TRBD2. The V gene end was trimmed by 9 bases and the J gene end by 2 bases; junction bases not matched to a gene: 10. Germline CDR1 SGHDT, CDR2 YYEEEE. CDR3 size: 15 residues. The DNA for the CDR3 is TGTGCCACCACCCCGGGAGGGGCCCCCTACAATGAGCAGTTCTTC. This codes for CATTPGGAPYNEQFF.

V and J are TRBV6-5 and TRBJ2-7; a possible D gene is TRBD1 (5 bases). Germline-derived CDR1 and CDR2 are MNHEY and SVGAGI. The CDR3 is made up of 11 amino acids. The V gene lost 7 bases and the J gene lost 5 bases, with 9 bases spanning the gap. The CDR3 DNA sequence: TGTGCCAGCAACAAAGGGGACGAGCAGTACTTC. This sequence encodes CASNKGDEQYF.

The chain links TRBV15 to TRBJ1-1, with 11 nucleotides matching TRBD1. Germline V gene data show CDR1 as LNHNV and CDR2 as YYDKDF (reference sequence). With 11 bases clipped from V and 0 bases from J, the junction kept 20 bases outside the gene matches. The CDR3 loop spans 19 amino acids. The CDR3 loop reads CAATPDRGRNPLMNTEAFF. In DNA, the CDR3 is TGTGCCGCCACCCCGGACAGGGGGCGTAATCCCCTCATGAACACTGAAGCTTTCTTT.

The V and J genes are TRBV4-1 and TRBJ2-3; no firm D call. Germline assignment: CDR1 MGHRA and CDR2 YSYEKL. The CDR3 is 12 residues long. V was clipped by 1 base and J by 6 bases, with 5 bases between them. CDR3 protein: CASSQVQDTQYF. DNA for the CDR3: TGCGCCAGCAGCCAAGTGCAGGATACGCAGTATTTT.

V is TRBV19 and J is TRBJ2-2; D possibly corresponds to TRBD1 (5 bases). V gave up 3 bases and J gave up 11 bases, with 16 bases separating them. CDR3 length: 14 amino acids. Germline lookup yields CDR1 LNHDA and CDR2 SQIVND (reference sequence). The CDR3 loop reads CASSIQGWAEELFF. CDR3 DNA: TGTGCCAGTAGTATCCAGGGTTGGGCGGAAGAGCTGTTTTTT.

This clone appeared a single time. The chain has TRBV11-2 and TRBJ2-7, with 9 bases lining up with TRBD1. The V and J ends lost 5 bases and 5 bases, in that order; junction bases with no gene match: 4. Germline-derived CDR1 and CDR2 are SGHAT and FQNNGV. This CDR3 is 13 amino acids long. The CDR3 reads CASSPGTGNEQYF. In DNA form, the CDR3 reads TGTGCCAGCAGCCCCGGGACAGGGAACGAGCAGTACTTC.

The genes are TRBV5-5 and TRBJ1-5; 10 bases line up with TRBD1. Germline CDR1 reads SGHKS; CDR2 reads YYEKEE (reference sequence). Losses at the gene ends were 4 bases for V and 6 bases for J; bases not matched to a gene: 7. CDR3 length: 15 residues. CDR3 nucleotides: TGTGCCAGCAGCACTGCGACAGGGGGCCTTCAGCCCCAGCATTTT. This encodes CASSTATGGLQPQHF.